Each of the 32 T cell receptor beta chains below was sequenced from the same sample in a study of cytotoxic CD8 clonotypes in ibrutinib-treated CLL. Only in-frame clones appear in the TCRdb table, and some are missing; sequencing was by immunoSEQ multiplex PCR. The table lists some 29,000 clones, approximately 68% of them singletons. The source material was PBMCs, sampled after 24 months of ibrutinib treatment. The origin of the receptors is a human donor with chronic lymphocytic leukemia.

This clone was detected a few times. The rearrangement joins TRBV5-1 to TRBJ2-3, with a possible D match to TRBD1 (6 bases). The ends were cut back, 4 bases at V and 6 bases at J, with 15 bases in the middle. The CDR3 sequence is 14 residues long. Germline loops: CDR1 SGHRS, CDR2 YFSETQ. CDR3 residues: CASSPGTRGDTQYF. CDR3 DNA sequence: TGCGCCAGCAGCCCCGGGACGAGGGGGGATACGCAGTATTTT. Full variable domain (remainder filled in from reference TRBV5-1 and TRBJ2-3): KAGVTQTPRYLIKTRGQQVTLSCSPISGHRSVSWYQQTPGQGLQFLFEYFSETQRNKGNFPGRFSGRQFSNSRSEMNVSTLELGDSALYLCASSPGTRGDTQYFGPGTRLTVL.

The gene calls are TRBV10-2 and TRBJ1-2, with D tentatively TRBD1 (5 bases). CDR3 length equals 14 residues. In germline, CDR1 is WSHSY, CDR2 SAAADI. Trimming took off 6 bases at V and 2 bases at J, with 13 bases between the two ends. The CDR3 DNA sequence: TGCGCCAGCAGGGGGGGACGGACGAACTATGGCTACACCTTC. Protein sequence: CASRGGRTNYGYTF.

The J gene is TRBJ2-2, the V gene TRBV9; D gene ambiguous. The V gene lost 0 bases and the J gene lost 6 bases, with 9 bases spanning the gap. The CDR3 totals 14 residues. Germline loops: CDR1 SGDLS, CDR2 YYNGEE. CDR3 in DNA: TGTGCCAGCAGCGTAGTTTCCGGAGCCGGGGAGCTGTTTTTT. Amino acids: CASSVVSGAGELFF.

This chain uses TRBV11-2 with TRBJ2-2, with 7 bases matching TRBD2. Germline V gene sequence: CDR1 SGHAT, CDR2 FQNNGV. This CDR3 is built from 18 residues. The junction had 10 bases not matched to a gene; V was cut back by 1 base and J by 2 bases. The CDR3 DNA sequence: TGTGCCAGCAGCTTAGTTTACCGGCTAGCGGCCAACACCGGGGAGCTGTTTTTT. It encodes CASSLVYRLAANTGELFF. Filled out from reference TRBV11-2 and TRBJ2-2, the complete variable domain reads EAGVAQSPRYKIIEKRQSVAFWCNPISGHATLYWYQQILGQGPKLLIQFQNNGVVDDSQLPKDRFSAERLKGVDSTLKIQPAKLEDSAVYLCASSLVYRLAANTGELFFGEGSRLTVL.

V and J are TRBV5-1 and TRBJ1-4; D uncertain. Germline V gene lookup returns CDR1 SGHRS and CDR2 YFSETQ. This CDR3 region has 11 residues. Trimming removed 4 bases at V and 4 bases at J, with 2 bases between. The CDR3 nucleotides read TGCGCCAGCAGCCTTAATGAAAAACTGTTTTTT. This gives the protein CASSLNEKLFF.

The chain is built from TRBV19 and TRBJ1-5; D not resolved. Between the trimmed V and J ends, which lost 6 bases and 0 bases, there was a span of 9 bases. The CDR3 spans 14 residues. CDR1 and CDR2 from the germline V gene are LNHDA and SQIVND (reference sequence). DNA of the CDR3: TGTGCCAGTAGGCGGCTAGATAGCAATCAGCCCCAGCATTTT. It codes for CASRRLDSNQPQHF.

The count of this clone is one. This chain's CDR3 is CASGLVPGGTQYF. The CDR3 DNA is TGTGCTAGTGGTTTGGTCCCGGGGGGGACCCAGTACTTC. The chain carries TRBV12-5 and TRBJ2-5; 7 bases align to TRBD2. J was trimmed by 7 bases and V by 0 bases; bases with no gene match: 2. This CDR3 has 13 residues. Looked up from germline, CDR1 is LGHNT and CDR2 is FRNRAP.

This chain connects TRBV6-5 to TRBJ1-6; D unresolved. The V end was cut by 5 bases, the J end by 4 bases, with 12 bases between. The CDR3 totals 15 residues. Looked up from germline, CDR1 is MNHEY and CDR2 is SVGAGI. CDR3 in amino acids: CASSPRTLYNSPLHF. Here the CDR3 DNA reads TGTGCCAGCAGTCCCCGGACGCTGTATAATTCACCCCTCCACTTT.

V usage is TRBV4-2 and J usage is TRBJ2-3; a possible D gene is TRBD2 (6 bases). V was clipped by 8 bases and J by 0 bases, with 9 bases between them. The CDR3 consists of 13 residues. The germline gives CDR1 LGHNA, CDR2 YNFKEQ. CDR3 amino acids: CASGGSSTDTQYF. CDR3 DNA sequence: TGTGCCAGCGGGGGGTCTAGCACAGATACGCAGTATTTT.

The chain is built from TRBV28 and TRBJ1-5; the match to TRBD1 covers 7 bases. The V segment lost 6 bases and the J segment 4 bases; nucleotides outside the gene matches: 9. The CDR3 extends over 15 amino acids. The germline V gene has CDR1 MDHEN and CDR2 SYDVKM. For the CDR3, the DNA is TGTGCCAGCAGCCGCGGGACAGCTAATAATCAGCCCCAGCATTTT. It is translated as CASSRGTANNQPQHF. Together with reference TRBV28 and TRBJ1-5, the CDR3 gives the full variable domain: DVKVTQSSRYLVKRTGEKVFLECVQDMDHENMFWYRQDPGLGLRLIYFSYDVKMKEKGDIPEGYSVSREKKERFSLILESASTNQTSMYLCASSRGTANNQPQHFGDGTRLSIL.

The chain couples TRBV6-5 to TRBJ1-1; 9 bases fit TRBD1. V was clipped by 2 bases and J by 4 bases; unmatched bases: 2. This CDR3 is 14 amino acids long. CDR1 is MNHEY and CDR2 is SVGAGI in the germline V gene. The chain's CDR3 is CASSYTTGGTEAFF. CDR3 in DNA: TGTGCCAGCAGTTACACGACAGGGGGCACTGAAGCTTTCTTT.

The chain combines TRBV7-9 with TRBJ2-1; unclear D gene. The CDR3 is made up of 14 amino acids. V shed 0 bases and J shed 5 bases, with 8 bases lying between them. The V gene's germline CDR1 is SEHNR and CDR2 FQNEAQ (reference sequence). Here the CDR3 DNA reads TGTGCCAGCAGCTTAGCCCCAGTGGACAATGAGCAGTTCTTC. This gives the protein CASSLAPVDNEQFF.

This chain joins TRBV18 and TRBJ1-5, with 8 positions matching TRBD1. CDR1 and CDR2 from the germline V gene are KGHSH and LQKENI. Trimming cost V 3 bases and J 6 bases; bases outside gene matches: 4. CDR3 length: 14 residues. The CDR3 loop reads CASSPETGAQPQHF. CDR3 sequence (DNA): TGTGCCAGCTCACCCGAGACAGGGGCTCAGCCCCAGCATTTT.

This clone was counted a few times. CDR3 bases: TGCGCCAGCAGCATGGGGGACATCACTGGAGGAGAGACCCAGTACTTC. Amino acid sequence: CASSMGDITGGETQYF. V gene TRBV5-1 combines with J gene TRBJ2-5; D might be TRBD1 (6 bases). Germline CDR1 reads SGHRS; CDR2 reads YFSETQ. The CDR3 contains 16 residues. V lost 4 bases to trimming and J lost 4 bases, with 20 bases between them.

This clone was observed a few times. The chain recombines TRBV5-1 with TRBJ2-3, with TRBD2 matching 13 bases. J was trimmed by 3 bases and V by 4 bases; bases with no gene match: 8. This CDR3 spans 17 amino acids. The germline gives CDR1 SGHRS, CDR2 YFSETQ. CDR3 region: CASSLPGLAGVTDTQYF. CDR3 nucleotide sequence: TGCGCCAGCAGCCTCCCCGGACTAGCGGGGGTTACAGATACGCAGTATTTT.

This chain links TRBV28 with TRBJ1-2, with D uncertain. The V end was cut by 5 bases, the J end by 6 bases, with 13 bases between. The germline V gene encodes CDR1 MDHEN and CDR2 SYDVKM. The CDR3 spans 13 residues. The CDR3 protein is CASSRTERHGYTF. The CDR3, as DNA: TGTGCCAGCAGTCGGACGGAGAGACATGGCTACACCTTC.

The rearrangement uses TRBV19 and TRBJ1-2; D uncertain. Trimming left V 6 bases short and J 0 bases short, with 8 bases between. The CDR3 is made up of 13 amino acids. Looked up from germline, CDR1 is LNHDA and CDR2 is SQIVND (reference sequence). The CDR3 region is CASRLATNYGYTF. CDR3 nucleotide sequence: TGTGCCAGTAGGCTAGCCACTAACTATGGCTACACCTTC. The whole variable domain, remainder taken from reference TRBV19 and TRBJ1-2, is DGGITQSPKYLFRKEGQNVTLSCEQNLNHDAMYWYRQDPGQGLRLIYYSQIVNDFQKGDIAEGYSVSREKKESFPLTVTSAQKNPTAFYLCASRLATNYGYTFGSGTRLTVV.

The rearrangement joins TRBV6-5 to TRBJ2-3; weak D call: TRBD2 (5 bases). V dropped 6 bases and J dropped 0 bases, with 10 bases sitting between them. This CDR3 region has 14 residues. CDR1 and CDR2 (germline): MNHEY, SVGAGI. The CDR3 sequence is CASRLGASTDTQYF. DNA for the CDR3: TGTGCCAGCAGACTAGGAGCTAGCACAGATACGCAGTATTTT.

The V gene is TRBV30, the J gene TRBJ1-2; 9 bases fit TRBD1. Losses at the gene ends were 1 base for V and 0 bases for J; bases not matched to a gene: 6. Germline V lookup: CDR1 GTSNPN, CDR2 SVGIG (reference sequence). This CDR3 spans 16 amino acids. The CDR3 loop is CAWSEPGQGANYGYTF. DNA of the CDR3: TGTGCCTGGAGTGAACCGGGACAGGGAGCTAACTATGGCTACACCTTC.

This rearrangement joins TRBV2 to TRBJ1-5; D might be TRBD1 (5 bases). The CDR3 is 14 amino acids. Trimming removed 5 bases from V and 6 bases from J, with 14 bases in between. Germline V gene data show CDR1 as SNHLY and CDR2 as FYNNEI. CDR3 coding DNA: TGTGCCAGCAGTACGGCCAAGGGGAGTCAGCCCCAGCATTTT. Encoded protein: CASSTAKGSQPQHF.

The chain combines TRBV9 with TRBJ2-5; possibly TRBD1 for D (6 bases). The V gene's germline CDR1 is SGDLS and CDR2 YYNGEE. V dropped 0 bases and J dropped 2 bases, with 8 bases sitting between them. The CDR3 loop spans 14 amino acids. The CDR3 protein is CASSVGGPQETQYF. DNA of the CDR3: TGTGCCAGCAGCGTAGGGGGGCCGCAAGAGACCCAGTACTTC.

This clone was found once. V usage is TRBV19 and J usage is TRBJ2-1; 10 bases line up with TRBD2. V lost 4 bases and J lost 3; bases outside the gene matches: 6. CDR1 LNHDA and CDR2 SQIVND come from the germline V gene (reference sequence). This CDR3 region has 16 residues. The DNA of the CDR3 is TGTGCCAGTAGTACATCTAGCGGGGGTAACTACAATGAGCAGTTCTTC. Translation: CASSTSSGGNYNEQFF.

This clone was observed a single time. This chain uses TRBV2 with TRBJ2-5, with a possible D match to TRBD2 (5 bases). The CDR3 is 16 amino acids. Trimming pared 4 bases from V and 7 bases from J, leaving 22 bases between. Germline V gives CDR1 SNHLY, CDR2 FYNNEI. The CDR3 coding sequence is TGTGCCAGCAGTGTACGAGTTCCCTTCGCCGAGGGGACCCAGTACTTC. Its translation is CASSVRVPFAEGTQYF.

The chain carries TRBV5-1 and TRBJ2-2; 9 nucleotides match TRBD1. V shed 0 bases, J shed 5 bases, and the junction held 5 bases outside the gene matches. The CDR3 is made up of 16 amino acids. Per germline, CDR1 SGHRS and CDR2 YFSETQ. The CDR3 nucleotides are TGCGCCAGCAGCTTGGGAGGACAGGGGCTGACCGGGGAGCTGTTTTTT. It codes for CASSLGGQGLTGELFF.

The chain has TRBV7-8 and TRBJ2-7; maybe TRBD1 (7 bases). The germline V and J ends were trimmed by 5 bases and 2 bases, with 16 bases remaining between them. The CDR3 is 15 amino acids. Germline lookup yields CDR1 SGHVS and CDR2 FQNEAQ. CDR3: CASSPRGTATYEQYF. Here the CDR3 DNA reads TGTGCCAGCAGCCCACGCGGGACAGCCACCTACGAGCAGTACTTC.

The chain uses TRBV6-1 and TRBJ2-7; 7 bases fit TRBD1. Looked up from germline, CDR1 is MNHNS and CDR2 is SASEGT. Trimming at V came to 4 bases and at J to 6 bases, leaving 12 bases not matched to a gene. The CDR3 spans 15 residues. The CDR3 DNA follows: TGTGCCAGCAGTGCTCGACAGGGTGGTGGGTCCGAGCAGTACTTC. Protein sequence: CASSARQGGGSEQYF.

The rearrangement joins TRBV18 to TRBJ2-7; 7 nucleotides align to TRBD1. This CDR3 has 14 amino acids. Germline CDR1 is KGHSH and CDR2 is LQKENI. The ends lost 1 base at V and 7 bases at J; junction bases unmatched: 7. The CDR3 DNA reads TGTGCCAGCTCACCACGGCTTACAGGGGATGAGCAGTACTTC. It translates to CASSPRLTGDEQYF.

This clone was seen a few times. The J gene is TRBJ1-2, the V gene TRBV10-1, with a weak D call TRBD1 (6 bases). Germline CDR1 is WNHNN and CDR2 is SYGVQD (reference sequence). Trimming removed 4 bases from V and 3 bases from J, with 9 bases in between. CDR3 length: 13 residues. CDR3 amino acids: CASSVYRDYGYTF. The CDR3 DNA reads as TGCGCCAGCAGTGTATACAGGGACTATGGCTACACCTTC.

The V call is TRBV5-4, the J call TRBJ2-7; possibly TRBD1 for D (6 bases). V was pared by 0 bases and J by 2 bases, with 9 bases between. Per germline, CDR1 SGHNT and CDR2 YYREEE (reference sequence). The CDR3 is 14 residues long. The CDR3: CASSLEAGAYEQYF. In nucleotides, the CDR3 is TGTGCCAGCAGCTTGGAGGCAGGGGCCTACGAGCAGTACTTC. Looking up the rest from reference TRBV5-4 and TRBJ2-7 gives the full variable domain: ETGVTQSPTHLIKTRGQQVTLRCSSQSGHNTVSWYQQALGQGPQFIFQYYREEENGRGNFPPRFSGLQFPNYSSELNVNALELDDSALYLCASSLEAGAYEQYFGPGTRLTVT.

By sample fraction, this clone is medium-sized. This chain connects TRBV7-9 to TRBJ1-2; D not certain. Trimming left V 2 bases short and J 12 bases short, with 22 bases between. CDR3 length equals 15 residues. CDR1 and CDR2 (germline): SEHNR, FQNEAQ (reference sequence). In DNA, the CDR3 is TGTGCCAGCAGCTTAAGTTCGCGGGATCTGGGTATCGACACCTTC. This encodes CASSLSSRDLGIDTF.

This chain uses TRBV9 with TRBJ2-5; D is possibly TRBD1 or TRBD2 (5 bases each). The V end lost 3 bases, the J end lost 6 bases, and 18 bases lay between the germline ends. CDR1 and CDR2 (germline): SGDLS, YYNGEE. CDR3 length equals 15 residues. CDR3 in DNA: TGTGCCAGCAGCGGGTTGGGGACCAACCGGCAGACCCAGTACTTC. Translated, it gives CASSGLGTNRQTQYF. The full variable domain, in which reference TRBV9 and TRBJ2-5 provide the parts outside the CDR3, is DSGVTQTPKHLITATGQRVTLRCSPRSGDLSVYWYQQSLDQGLQFLIQYYNGEERAKGNILERFSAQQFPDLHSELNLSSLELGDSALYFCASSGLGTNRQTQYFGPGTRLLVL.

This sequence joins TRBV5-1 and TRBJ1-4, with a tentative D call TRBD1 (6 bases). The V end lost 2 bases, the J end lost 3 bases, and 11 bases lay between the germline ends. The CDR3 sequence is 15 residues long. Germline CDR1 and CDR2: SGHRS and YFSETQ. The chain's CDR3 is CASSLQGRANEKLFF. CDR3 nucleotides: TGCGCCAGCAGCTTACAGGGCCGGGCTAATGAAAAACTGTTTTTT. The whole variable domain, remainder taken from reference TRBV5-1 and TRBJ1-4, is KAGVTQTPRYLIKTRGQQVTLSCSPISGHRSVSWYQQTPGQGLQFLFEYFSETQRNKGNFPGRFSGRQFSNSRSEMNVSTLELGDSALYLCASSLQGRANEKLFFGSGTQLSVL.